This T cell receptor beta chain was sequenced during a study of blood T cell repertoires in COVID-19. Whole-study context: The study drew acute and convalescent COVID-19 samples from the United States, Italy and Spain. From T cells, B-cell-depleted T cells, or PBMCs came the material, which was cDNA or gDNA.

The CDR3 contains 14 residues. The trim removed 3 bases at V and 8 bases at J, leaving 8 bases unmatched. CDR1 is SGHKS and CDR2 is YYEKEE in the germline V gene (reference sequence). The table came from immunoSEQ multiplex PCR; TCRdb's copy has only in-frame clones and leaves some out. The profile shows 140,000 or so clones, approximately 90% of them singletons. This receptor was obtained from a human donor with COVID-19, enrolled during active disease. The donor label of this sample is uncertain. Sequencing input: peripheral blood. The chain uses TRBV5-5 and TRBJ1-2, with TRBD1 identical over 9 bases. The CDR3 is CASSSPGTGSGYTF. The CDR3 DNA is TGTGCCAGCAGCTCCCCCGGGACAGGGTCCGGCTACACCTTC.